These T cell receptor beta chains were read from a single sample in a study of radiation and T cells in renal cell carcinoma. Data came from immunoSEQ multiplex PCR; TCRdb stores just in-frame clones and leaves some out. Of 120,000 to 150,000 clones listed, roughly 90% are singletons. The material sequenced was blood, taken from a patient whose treatment included radiotherapy and nephrectomy. The receptors stem from a woman in her 70s with renal cell carcinoma. CDR3s include the opening cysteine and the closing phenylalanine or tryptophan. Each record gives: D gene, V gene, clone size, J gene, CDR3 protein, CDR3 DNA. The D gene is left open where the match is weak. For some rows the clone size is stated as once, few or many, or as a class when expanded; others skip it.

-	TRBV11-3	few	TRBJ1-6	CASSLRDNSPLHF	TGTGCCAGCAGCTTACGGGATAATTCACCCCTCCACTTT
TRBD1	TRBV6-5	-	TRBJ1-2	CASSPDRGLGYTF	TGTGCCAGCAGCCCGGACAGGGGGCTCGGCTACACCTTC
-	TRBV9	-	TRBJ2-3	CASSVALGRGPRTDTQYF	TGTGCCAGCAGCGTAGCTTTGGGGCGGGGTCCCCGCACAGATACGCAGTATTTT
-	TRBV4-3	-	TRBJ1-2	CASSQDRTDHYGYTF	TGCGCCAGCAGCCAAGACCGGACAGATCACTATGGCTACACCTTC
TRBD2	TRBV5-4	-	TRBJ2-5	CASRKTSGGQETQYF	TGTGCCAGCAGAAAGACTAGCGGGGGACAAGAGACCCAGTACTTC
-	TRBV7-2	-	TRBJ1-6	CASSLGAYNSPLHF	TGTGCCAGCAGCTTAGGCGCCTATAATTCACCCCTCCACTTT
TRBD1	TRBV4-2	-	TRBJ1-1	CASSQITGGTEAFF	TGTGCCAGCAGCCAGATTACAGGGGGCACTGAAGCTTTCTTT
-	TRBV4-3	-	TRBJ2-5	CASSQDLPGSQETQYF	TGCGCCAGCAGCCAAGATCTTCCAGGGTCCCAAGAGACCCAGTACTTC
-	TRBV5-6	-	TRBJ1-2	CASSLWGTESLTF	TGTGCCAGCAGCTTGTGGGGAACGGAGTCTCTCACCTTC
-	TRBV2	-	TRBJ2-6	CASSPKGSGANVLTF	TGTGCCAGCAGCCCTAAGGGCTCTGGGGCCAACGTCCTGACTTTC
-	TRBV2	-	TRBJ1-3	CASSGPVGNTIYF	TGTGCCAGCAGTGGCCCGGTGGGAAACACCATATATTTT
-	TRBV10-3	-	TRBJ2-3	CAISSAGPRLSDTQYF	TGTGCCATCTCTTCCGCAGGGCCTAGGCTGTCAGATACGCAGTATTTT
-	TRBV5-4	-	TRBJ1-5	CASSRSGEGQPQHF	TGTGCCAGCAGCAGATCAGGGGAAGGACAGCCCCAGCATTTT
-	TRBV6-5	-	TRBJ1-3	CASSTRGNTIYF	TGTGCCAGCAGTACGCGCGGAAACACCATATATTTT
-	TRBV30	-	TRBJ1-3	CASRVPSGNTIYF	TGTGCCTCCAGGGTACCCTCTGGAAACACCATATATTTT
TRBD1	TRBV4-2	-	TRBJ1-1	CASSQDLDRGRVTEAFF	TGTGCCAGCAGCCAAGACCTCGACAGGGGGCGGGTTACTGAAGCTTTCTTT
-	TRBV29-1	-	TRBJ2-5	CSVEAGFQETQYF	TGCAGCGTTGAAGCTGGGTTCCAAGAGACCCAGTACTTC
TRBD1	TRBV19	once	TRBJ1-1	CASTGQGVTEAFF	TGTGCCAGTACGGGACAGGGGGTGACTGAAGCTTTCTTT
-	TRBV10-3	once	TRBJ2-1	CAIRDVNEQFF	TGTGCCATCAGGGACGTCAATGAGCAGTTCTTC
-	TRBV2	-	TRBJ1-5	CASSEARDIAPQHF	TGTGCCAGCAGTGAAGCTCGGGACATCGCCCCCCAGCATTTT
TRBD1	TRBV7-8	-	TRBJ2-1	CASSLETGSKNEQFF	TGTGCCAGCAGCTTAGAGACAGGGTCTAAGAATGAGCAGTTCTTC
TRBD2	TRBV28	-	TRBJ2-3	CASSLYGRGGLGDTDTQYF	TGTGCCAGCAGTTTATATGGGCGGGGGGGCCTTGGAGACACAGATACGCAGTATTTT
TRBD2	TRBV28	-	TRBJ2-7	CASSPSGVAYEQYF	TGTGCCAGCAGTCCTAGCGGGGTGGCCTACGAGCAGTACTTC
TRBD2	TRBV5-5	-	TRBJ2-1	CASSLRLADYNEQFF	TGTGCCAGCAGCTTAAGACTAGCGGACTACAATGAGCAGTTCTTC
-	TRBV28	few	TRBJ1-1	CASSLGGYGNTEAFF	TGTGCCAGCAGCCTAGGGGGGTATGGGAACACTGAAGCTTTCTTT